This T cell receptor (beta chain) was identified in a study of shared T cell receptors in the human thymus. Here immunoSEQ multiplex PCR was the method, and the copy in TCRdb shows in-frame clones only, minus some. The sample holds hundreds of thousands of clones, approximately 89% seen once. The ends lost 1 base at V and 0 bases at J; junction bases unmatched: 13. The CDR3 runs to 20 residues. Germline V gene sequence: CDR1 LGHNA, CDR2 YSLEER. The same sample was also used in a study of human thymus T cells. From that second work: In corrective heart surgery, resections were taken, and these provided the thymus tissue. Thymic and blood repertoires appeared to carry a bias in their V and J gene usage. As related research reported, thymic repertoires overlapped highly among unrelated individuals.

This sequence originates from a boy in the first two years of life with a congenital heart defect. The genes are TRBV4-3 and TRBJ1-1; 11 bases align to TRBD1. Sequencing used thymocytes. The DNA for the CDR3 is TGCGCCAGCAGCCAAGGCTACAGGGACAGGGGGAGATACATGAACACTGAAGCTTTCTTT. Amino acids: CASSQGYRDRGRYMNTEAFF.